These 25 T cell receptor beta chains came from one sample sequenced in a study of OX40 agonist ivuxolimab in advanced cancers. Using immunoSEQ multiplex PCR, the repertoire was profiled, and TCRdb retains in-frame clones only, with some absent. The table has about 82,000 clones, more than 85% seen once. The sequenced sample was CD4+ or CD8+ T cells sorted from blood, obtained in a trial of the OX40 agonist ivuxolimab. The receptors come from an adult with an advanced solid tumor such as melanoma, head and neck, liver or kidney cancer.

The V gene is TRBV10-2, the J gene TRBJ2-7; 10 bases align to TRBD2. The CDR3 runs to 16 residues. The germline V gene encodes CDR1 WSHSY and CDR2 SAAADI. The V gene end was trimmed by 3 bases and the J gene end by 9 bases; junction bases not matched to a gene: 14. The CDR3, as DNA: TGCGCCAGCAGTGACTACGGACTAGCGGATTTACGAGTGCAGTACTTC. This sequence encodes CASSDYGLADLRVQYF.

This CDR3 is CSVRTYQGNTGELFF. DNA of the CDR3: TGCAGCGTTAGGACGTACCAAGGAAACACCGGGGAGCTGTTTTTT. This chain uses TRBV29-1 with TRBJ2-2, with D unresolved. The CDR3 loop spans 15 amino acids. The V gene's germline CDR1 is SQVTM and CDR2 ANQGSEA. V shed 5 bases and J shed 2 bases, with 15 bases lying between them.

The chain recombines TRBV7-2 with TRBJ2-1; 10 positions agree with TRBD2. V lost 3 bases to trimming and J lost 7 bases; unmatched junction nucleotides: 6. The CDR3 has 15 residues. CDR1 SGHTA and CDR2 FQGNSA come from the germline V gene. CDR3 region: CASSFWLAGENEQFF. For the CDR3, the DNA is TGTGCCAGCAGCTTCTGGCTAGCGGGGGAAAATGAGCAGTTCTTC.

This clone was seen just once. The chain recombines TRBV11-2 with TRBJ2-4; 12 bases are a match to TRBD2. The CDR3 contains 13 residues. Germline V gene lookup returns CDR1 SGHAT and CDR2 FQNNGV. After removal of 3 bases from V and 10 bases from J, the junction contained 1 base not matched to a gene. CDR3 DNA sequence: TGTGCCAGCAGCTTTGGGACTAGCGGGATTCAGTACTTC. Its translation is CASSFGTSGIQYF.

This clone was counted a single time. The V gene is TRBV19, the J gene TRBJ2-7, with TRBD2 as a possible D gene (7 bases). Trimming removed 5 bases from V and 4 bases from J, with 21 bases in between. The germline V gene has CDR1 LNHDA and CDR2 SQIVND (reference sequence). There are 16 residues in the CDR3. The CDR3 is CASSPNYGGQKYEQYF. Here the CDR3 DNA reads TGTGCCAGTAGTCCAAATTACGGGGGGCAAAAGTACGAGCAGTACTTC.

The chain employs TRBV30 and TRBJ2-1; D is unresolved. Looked up from germline, CDR1 is GTSNPN and CDR2 is SVGIG (reference sequence). V lost 0 bases and J 5 bases, leaving 8 bases between the germline ends. The CDR3 contains 13 residues. The CDR3 DNA sequence: TGTGCCTGGAGTGTACGAGAGAACAATGAGCAGTTCTTC. Protein: CAWSVRENNEQFF.

The V call is TRBV27, the J call TRBJ2-7; D is undetermined. Trimming stripped 5 bases from V and 6 bases from J, with 14 bases between. The CDR3 runs 13 residues. Germline V gene lookup returns CDR1 MNHEY and CDR2 SMNVEV (reference sequence). In nucleotides, the CDR3 is TGTGCCAGCAGTCGCTCAATTTGGTCCGAGCAGTACTTC. The encoded protein is CASSRSIWSEQYF.

The V and J genes are TRBV18 and TRBJ1-1; a weak D match, TRBD1 (6 bases). The V end lost 3 bases, the J end lost 0 bases, and 11 bases lay between the germline ends. CDR3 length equals 15 residues. Per germline, CDR1 KGHSH and CDR2 LQKENI. CDR3 residues: CASSPSQGMNTEAFF. The CDR3 DNA sequence: TGTGCCAGCTCACCCTCCCAGGGGATGAACACTGAAGCTTTCTTT. The full variable domain, rest sourced from reference TRBV18 and TRBJ1-1, is NAGVMQNPRHLVRRRGQEARLRCSPMKGHSHVYWYRQLPEEGLKFMVYLQKENIIDESGMPKERFSAEFPKEGPSILRIQQVVRGDSAAYFCASSPSQGMNTEAFFGQGTRLTVV.

The rearrangement links TRBV5-8 to TRBJ1-1; D ambiguous. CDR1 and CDR2 from the germline V gene are SGHTS and YDEGEE. Trimming removed 3 bases at V and 5 bases at J, with 20 bases between. This CDR3 region has 16 residues. CDR3 nucleotide sequence: TGTGCCAGCAGCTCGCTTTGGGTTGGAGGCGGGACTGAAGCTTTCTTT. Translation: CASSSLWVGGGTEAFF. The entire variable domain, with the rest obtained from reference TRBV5-8 and TRBJ1-1, is as follows: EAGVTQSPTHLIKTRGQQATLRCSPISGHTSVYWYQQALGLGLQFLLWYDEGEERNRGNFPPRFSGRQFPNYSSELNVNALELEDSALYLCASSSLWVGGGTEAFFGQGTRLTVV.

V is TRBV11-2 and J is TRBJ2-1; 8 positions agree with TRBD2. The CDR3 runs to 15 residues. Trimming cost V 2 bases and J 3 bases; bases outside gene matches: 3. Germline values: CDR1 SGHAT, CDR2 FQNNGV. CDR3 in DNA: TGTGCCAGCAGCTTAAGCCGGGGGGGCTACAATGAGCAGTTCTTC. Encoded protein: CASSLSRGGYNEQFF.

The rearrangement joins TRBV28 to TRBJ1-4; 7 bases match TRBD1. Per the germline V gene, CDR1 is MDHEN and CDR2 is SYDVKM. Losses at the gene ends were 1 base for V and 4 bases for J; bases not matched to a gene: 3. The CDR3 extends over 15 amino acids. The CDR3 reads CASSLSQGFNEKLFF. For the CDR3, the DNA is TGTGCCAGCAGTTTATCACAGGGGTTTAATGAAAAACTGTTTTTT.

The rearrangement joins TRBV6-1 to TRBJ2-5; TRBD1 might be the D (6 bases). Trimming cost V 6 bases and J 2 bases, with 10 bases left between them. The CDR3 sequence is 13 residues long. In germline, CDR1 is MNHNS, CDR2 SASEGT. The CDR3 DNA reads as TGTGCCAGCAGAAGGACAGAACAAGAGACCCAGTACTTC. This translates into CASRRTEQETQYF.

The chain links TRBV11-3 to TRBJ2-3; a weak D match, TRBD2 (6 bases). Germline CDR1 is SGHNT and CDR2 is YENEEA. CDR3 length equals 14 residues. Trimming shortened V by 1 base and J by 5 bases, and 10 bases separated the two germline ends. CDR3 sequence reads: CASSLGDSVDTQYF. The CDR3 bases are TGTGCCAGCAGCTTAGGGGACTCAGTAGATACGCAGTATTTT.

The chain recombines TRBV30 with TRBJ2-7, with D hard to call. Trimming took 2 bases from V and 9 from J, leaving 14 bases between them. There are 12 residues in the CDR3. Germline CDR1 is GTSNPN and CDR2 is SVGIG (reference sequence). CDR3 sequence: CAWSPGSPGQYF. Here the CDR3 DNA reads TGTGCCTGGAGTCCCGGGTCCCCGGGGCAGTACTTC.

This chain uses TRBV6-5 with TRBJ2-7; a possible D gene is TRBD1 (6 bases). V was pared by 5 bases and J by 1 base, with 15 bases between. The CDR3 is 15 amino acids. Germline V gives CDR1 MNHEY, CDR2 SVGAGI. The chain's CDR3 is CASSLRTRGSYEQYF. DNA of the CDR3: TGTGCCAGCAGTCTTCGTACCAGGGGTTCCTACGAGCAGTACTTC.

This clone was seen a handful of times. This sequence joins TRBV5-1 and TRBJ2-3, with D possibly matching TRBD1 (5 bases). Germline V CDR1 and CDR2: SGHRS, YFSETQ. The length of the CDR3 is 14 residues. V gave up 0 bases and J gave up 6 bases, with 11 bases separating them. The CDR3 region is CASSLAGKGDTQYF. In DNA, the CDR3 is TGCGCCAGCAGCTTGGCCGGTAAGGGGGATACGCAGTATTTT.

The CDR3 DNA is TGCGCCAGCAGCTTGGCCGGCAGGGCTGACTCCGAGCAGTACTTC. Encoded protein: CASSLAGRADSEQYF. The genes are TRBV5-1 and TRBJ2-7; D is perhaps TRBD1 (5 bases). The CDR3 sequence is 15 residues long. Germline V gives CDR1 SGHRS, CDR2 YFSETQ. Deletions cut 0 bases from V and 6 bases from J, with 16 bases between.

This chain connects TRBV30 to TRBJ1-6, with no clear D. Trimming stripped 4 bases from V and 6 bases from J, with 4 bases between. Per the germline V gene, CDR1 is GTSNPN and CDR2 is SVGIG (reference sequence). CDR3 size: 11 residues. CDR3 bases: TGTGCCTGGAAAGTTAATTCACCCCTCCACTTT. It specifies CAWKVNSPLHF.

The V and J genes are TRBV6-5 and TRBJ2-2; D remains ambiguous. With 7 bases removed from V and 0 bases from J, the gap between germline ends came to 12 bases. The CDR3 totals 15 residues. The V gene's germline CDR1 is MNHEY and CDR2 SVGAGI. CDR3 bases: TGTGCCAGCACCTCCCTTACCGCGAACACCGGGGAGCTGTTTTTT. Translation: CASTSLTANTGELFF.

CDR3 nucleotide sequence: TGTGCCAGCAGCTTAGCGCTAAGCGGTTCCGGCACAGATACGCAGTATTTT. It specifies CASSLALSGSGTDTQYF. This chain links TRBV7-2 with TRBJ2-3; D is possibly TRBD2 (5 bases). V lost 0 bases, J lost 1 base, and 14 bases lay in between. The germline CDR1 and CDR2 sequences are SGHTA and FQGNSA. There are 17 residues in the CDR3.

The V call is TRBV28, the J call TRBJ1-3; a weak D match, TRBD1 (5 bases). V was shortened by 4 bases and J by 0 bases, with 7 bases between the two germline ends. This CDR3 region has 14 residues. The germline V gene encodes CDR1 MDHEN and CDR2 SYDVKM. CDR3 bases: TGTGCCAGCAGTTCCGGGACCTCTGGAAACACCATATATTTT. Residues: CASSSGTSGNTIYF.

The V call is TRBV5-4, the J call TRBJ2-7, with TRBD2 matching 10 bases. The trim removed 2 bases at V and 3 bases at J, leaving 5 bases unmatched. The CDR3 covers 15 residues. Germline V CDR1 and CDR2: SGHNT, YYREEE (reference sequence). DNA of the CDR3: TGTGCCAGCAGCTTTAGCGGGAGGTCTCGCTACGAGCAGTACTTC. Protein: CASSFSGRSRYEQYF.

The gene calls are TRBV6-5 and TRBJ1-1, with 8 bases aligning to TRBD1. CDR1 and CDR2 from the germline V gene are MNHEY and SVGAGI. The CDR3 has 14 residues. V trimming: 2 bases; J trimming: 4 bases; junction bases outside the gene matches: 3. The DNA of the CDR3 is TGTGCCAGCAGTTACGGGACAGGTAGCACTGAAGCTTTCTTT. It specifies CASSYGTGSTEAFF.

V is TRBV30 and J is TRBJ1-2; a weak D match, TRBD1 (6 bases). The V end was cut by 1 base, the J end by 8 bases, with 14 bases between. The CDR3 has 13 amino acids. The germline gives CDR1 GTSNPN, CDR2 SVGIG (reference sequence). CDR3 coding DNA: TGTGCCTGGAGTGGACAGGTGGTTGGCGGCTACACCTTC. Translated: CAWSGQVVGGYTF.

The rearrangement uses TRBV6-5 and TRBJ1-6, with 7 bases that match TRBD1. J gave up 6 bases and V 0 bases, and 2 bases lay outside the gene matches. This CDR3 spans 15 amino acids. Germline V gene lookup returns CDR1 MNHEY and CDR2 SVGAGI. In DNA form, the CDR3 reads TGTGCCAGCAGTTACTCCGGGACAGTTAATTCACCCCTCCACTTT. This translates into CASSYSGTVNSPLHF.